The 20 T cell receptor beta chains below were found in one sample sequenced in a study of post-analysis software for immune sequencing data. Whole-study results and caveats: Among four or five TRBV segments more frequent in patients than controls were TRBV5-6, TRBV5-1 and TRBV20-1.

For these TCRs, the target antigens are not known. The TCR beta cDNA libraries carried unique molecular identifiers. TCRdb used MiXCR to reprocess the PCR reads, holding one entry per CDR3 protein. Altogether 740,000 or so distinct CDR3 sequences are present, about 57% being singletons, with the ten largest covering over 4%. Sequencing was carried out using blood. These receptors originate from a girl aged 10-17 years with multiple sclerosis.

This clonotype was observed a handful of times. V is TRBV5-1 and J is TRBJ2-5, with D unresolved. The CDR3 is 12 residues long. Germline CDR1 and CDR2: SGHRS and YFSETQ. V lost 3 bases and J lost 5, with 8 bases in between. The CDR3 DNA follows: TGCGCCAGCAGCTGGACGAGGGAGACCCAGTACTTC. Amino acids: CASSWTRETQYF. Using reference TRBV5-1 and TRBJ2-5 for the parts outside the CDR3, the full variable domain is KAGVTQTPRYLIKTRGQQVTLSCSPISGHRSVSWYQQTPGQGLQFLFEYFSETQRNKGNFPGRFSGRQFSNSRSEMNVSTLELGDSALYLCASSWTRETQYFGPGTRLLVL.

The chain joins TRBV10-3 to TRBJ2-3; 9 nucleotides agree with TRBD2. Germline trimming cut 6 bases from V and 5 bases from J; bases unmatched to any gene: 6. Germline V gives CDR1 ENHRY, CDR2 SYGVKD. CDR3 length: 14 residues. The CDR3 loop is CAIRAGLAGDTQYF. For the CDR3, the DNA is TGTGCCATCAGAGCGGGACTAGCTGGAGATACGCAGTATTTT.

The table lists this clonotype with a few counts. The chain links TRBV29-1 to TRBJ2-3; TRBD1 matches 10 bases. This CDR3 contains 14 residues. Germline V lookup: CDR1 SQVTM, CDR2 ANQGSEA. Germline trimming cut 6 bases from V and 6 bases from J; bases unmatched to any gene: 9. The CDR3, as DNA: TGCAGCGTAAGACAGGGGGCGCGTACGGATACGCAGTATTTT. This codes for CSVRQGARTDTQYF.

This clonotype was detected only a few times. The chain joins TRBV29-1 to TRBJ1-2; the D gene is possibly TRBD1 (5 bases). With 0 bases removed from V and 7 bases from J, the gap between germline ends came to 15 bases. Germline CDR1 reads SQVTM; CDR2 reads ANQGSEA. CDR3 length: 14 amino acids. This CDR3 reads CSVEDLGTRGGYTF. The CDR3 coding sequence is TGCAGCGTTGAAGATCTGGGGACCCGGGGTGGCTACACCTTC.

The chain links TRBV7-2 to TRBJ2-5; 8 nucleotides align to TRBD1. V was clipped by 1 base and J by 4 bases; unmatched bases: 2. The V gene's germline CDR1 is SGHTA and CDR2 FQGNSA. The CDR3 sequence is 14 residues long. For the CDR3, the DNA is TGTGCCAGCAGCTTAGAGGACAGGGCAGAGACCCAGTACTTC. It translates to CASSLEDRAETQYF.

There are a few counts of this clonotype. The CDR3 region is CAPQPQYF. Here the CDR3 DNA reads TGTGCCCCCCAGCCCCAGTACTTC. The V call is TRBV10-3, the J call TRBJ2-7; D is uncertain. The CDR3 spans 8 residues. CDR1 is ENHRY and CDR2 is SYGVKD in the germline V gene. Trimming removed 11 bases from V and 10 bases from J, with 9 bases in between.

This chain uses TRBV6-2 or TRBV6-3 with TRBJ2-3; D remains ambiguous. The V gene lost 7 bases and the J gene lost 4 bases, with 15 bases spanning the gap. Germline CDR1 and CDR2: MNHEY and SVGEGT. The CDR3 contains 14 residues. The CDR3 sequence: CASNLVGLADTQYF. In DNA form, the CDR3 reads TGTGCCAGCAACCTTGTCGGGCTTGCAGATACGCAGTATTTT.

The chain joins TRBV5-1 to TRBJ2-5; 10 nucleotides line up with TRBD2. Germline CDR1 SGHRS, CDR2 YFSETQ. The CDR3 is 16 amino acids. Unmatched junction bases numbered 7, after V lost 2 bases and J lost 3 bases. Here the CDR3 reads CASSLSPSGSKETQYF. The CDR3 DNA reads TGCGCCAGCAGCTTATCGCCTAGCGGGAGCAAAGAGACCCAGTACTTC.

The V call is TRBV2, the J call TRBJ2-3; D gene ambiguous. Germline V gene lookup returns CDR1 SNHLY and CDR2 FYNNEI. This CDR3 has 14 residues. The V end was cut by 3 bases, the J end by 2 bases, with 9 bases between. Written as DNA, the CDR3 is TGTGCCAGCAGTGATATACCTAACACAGATACGCAGTATTTT. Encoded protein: CASSDIPNTDTQYF.

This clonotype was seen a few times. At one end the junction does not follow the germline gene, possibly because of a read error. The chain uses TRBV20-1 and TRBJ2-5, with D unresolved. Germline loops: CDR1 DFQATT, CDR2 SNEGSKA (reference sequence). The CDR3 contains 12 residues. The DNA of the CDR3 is TGCAGTGCTAGAGGGAAGCAAGAGACCCGGTACTTC. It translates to CSARGKQETRYF.

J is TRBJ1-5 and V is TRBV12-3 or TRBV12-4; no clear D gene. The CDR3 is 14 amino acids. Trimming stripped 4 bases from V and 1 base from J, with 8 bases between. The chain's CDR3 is CASSYSRSNQPQHF. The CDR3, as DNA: TGTGCCAGCAGTTATTCTAGGAGCAATCAGCCCCAGCATTTT.

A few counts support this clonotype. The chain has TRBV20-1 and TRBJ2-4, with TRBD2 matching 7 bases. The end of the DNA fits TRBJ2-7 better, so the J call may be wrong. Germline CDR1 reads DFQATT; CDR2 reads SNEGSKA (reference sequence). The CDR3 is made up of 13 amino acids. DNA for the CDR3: TGCAGTGCCCTCAGCGGGGACTCCTACGAGCAGTACTTC. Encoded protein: CSALSGDSYEQYF.

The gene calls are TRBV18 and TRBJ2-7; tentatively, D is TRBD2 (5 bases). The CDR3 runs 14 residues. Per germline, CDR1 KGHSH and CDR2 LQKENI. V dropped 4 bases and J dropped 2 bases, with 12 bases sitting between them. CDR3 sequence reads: CASSLTLVTYEQYF. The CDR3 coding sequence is TGTGCCAGCTCACTAACACTAGTAACCTACGAGCAGTACTTC.

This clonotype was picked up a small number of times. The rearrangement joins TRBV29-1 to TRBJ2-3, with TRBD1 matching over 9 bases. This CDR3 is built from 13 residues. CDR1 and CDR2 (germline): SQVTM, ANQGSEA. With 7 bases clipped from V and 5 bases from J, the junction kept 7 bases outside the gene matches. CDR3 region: CSGDRGSVDTQYF. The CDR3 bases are TGCAGCGGAGACAGGGGGAGCGTAGATACGCAGTATTTT.

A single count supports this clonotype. The CDR3 protein is CASTVGGGEKLFF. The CDR3 DNA sequence: TGTGCCAGCACCGTCGGGGGCGGAGAAAAACTGTTTTTT. The rearrangement joins TRBV2 to TRBJ1-4, with D possibly TRBD1 on 6 matching bases. CDR1 SNHLY and CDR2 FYNNEI come from the germline V gene. V was pared by 7 bases and J by 8 bases, with 14 bases between. There are 13 residues in the CDR3. Drawing the rest from reference TRBV2 and TRBJ1-4, the complete variable domain is EPEVTQTPSHQVTQMGQEVILRCVPISNHLYFYWYRQILGQKVEFLVSFYNNEISEKSEIFDDQFSVERPDGSNFTLKIRSTKLEDSAMYFCASTVGGGEKLFFGSGTQLSVL.

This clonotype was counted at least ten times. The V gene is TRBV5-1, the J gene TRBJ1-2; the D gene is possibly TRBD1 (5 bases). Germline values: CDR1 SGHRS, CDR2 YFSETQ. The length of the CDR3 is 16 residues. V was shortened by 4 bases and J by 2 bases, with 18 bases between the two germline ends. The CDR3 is CASSPISRDANYGYTF. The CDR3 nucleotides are TGCGCCAGCAGCCCTATAAGCCGGGACGCGAACTATGGCTACACCTTC.

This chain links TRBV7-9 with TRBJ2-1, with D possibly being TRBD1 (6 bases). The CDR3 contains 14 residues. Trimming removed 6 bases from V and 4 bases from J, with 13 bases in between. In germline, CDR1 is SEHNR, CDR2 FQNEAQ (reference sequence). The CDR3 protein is CASSVGHTYNEQFF. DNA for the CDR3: TGTGCCAGCAGTGTGGGACACACGTACAATGAGCAGTTCTTC. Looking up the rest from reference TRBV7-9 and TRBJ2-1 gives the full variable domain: DTGVSQNPRHKITKRGQNVTFRCDPISEHNRLYWYRQTLGQGPEFLTYFQNEAQLEKSRLLSDRFSAERPKGSFSTLEIQRTEQGDSAMYLCASSVGHTYNEQFFGPGTRLTVL.

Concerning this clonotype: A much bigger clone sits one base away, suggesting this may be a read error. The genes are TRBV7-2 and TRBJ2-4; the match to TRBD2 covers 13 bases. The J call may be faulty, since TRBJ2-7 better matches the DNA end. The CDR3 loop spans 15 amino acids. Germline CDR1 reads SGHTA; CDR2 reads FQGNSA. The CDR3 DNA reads TGTGCCAGCAGCATCGGGACTAGCGGGACCTACGAGCAGTACTTC. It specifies CASSIGTSGTYEQYF.

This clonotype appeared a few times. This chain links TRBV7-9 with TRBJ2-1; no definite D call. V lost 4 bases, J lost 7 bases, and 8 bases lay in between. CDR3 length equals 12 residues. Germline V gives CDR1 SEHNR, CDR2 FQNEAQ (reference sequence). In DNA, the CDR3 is TGTGCCAGCAGCTGGAGTGGAAATGAGCAGTTCTTC. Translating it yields CASSWSGNEQFF.

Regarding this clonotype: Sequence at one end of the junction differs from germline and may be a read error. Here the CDR3 DNA reads TGTGCATGGACACCGGTCTCAGTAGCCAAAAACATTCAGTACTTC. Protein: CAWTPVSVAKNIQYF. The chain recombines TRBV30 with TRBJ2-4, with D tentatively TRBD1 (5 bases). Germline V lookup: CDR1 GTSNPN, CDR2 SVGIG (reference sequence). The CDR3 loop spans 15 amino acids.